These T cell receptor beta chains were read from a single sample in a study of cytomegalovirus exposure and HLA in healthy donors. Measured with immunoSEQ multiplex PCR; TCRdb has only the in-frame clones, and not every one. The repertoire holds more than 85,000 clones, with roughly 80% as singletons. What was sequenced was PBMCs. The receptors were gathered from a woman under 40 in good health and CMV-seronegative. Both conserved end residues are part of each CDR3. A D gene is named only where the DNA matches it firmly. A clone size is listed for some rows: how often the clone was seen (once, few, many), or a class if it is expanded.

CDR3 DNA | CDR3 protein | D gene | J gene | V gene | clone size
TGTGCCAGCAGCGAAGTGGGACAGGGGGCTCCAGATCAGCCCCAGCATTTT | CASSEVGQGAPDQPQHF | TRBD1 | TRBJ1-5 | TRBV2 | -
TGCGCCAGCAGCCAAGGGCCGACAGGGCCTTCCTACAATGAGCAGTTCTTC | CASSQGPTGPSYNEQFF | TRBD1 | TRBJ2-1 | TRBV4-1 | -
TGTGCCAGCAGTGCCCTAGCGGGAGCCGTCGCCGGGGAGCTGTTTTTT | CASSALAGAVAGELFF | TRBD2 | TRBJ2-2 | TRBV6-1 | -
TGCAGCGTTGAGACAGGGAACTACGAGCAGTACTTC | CSVETGNYEQYF | TRBD1 | TRBJ2-7 | TRBV29-1 | few
TGTGCCTGGAGTTCAAGCACGGAGCAGTTCTTC | CAWSSSTEQFF | - | TRBJ2-1 | TRBV30 | -
TGCGCCAGCAATAAACAGGGCACAGATACGCAGTATTTT | CASNKQGTDTQYF | - | TRBJ2-3 | TRBV23-1 | -
TGTGCCAGCAGAGGACTAGCCAATGAGCAGTTCTTC | CASRGLANEQFF | TRBD2 | TRBJ2-1 | TRBV27 | -
TGCAGCGTTGGAGGCACCGGGACAGGGTTTAACTATGGCTACACCTTC | CSVGGTGTGFNYGYTF | TRBD1 | TRBJ1-2 | TRBV29-1 | -
TGTGCCAGCAGCCAGCCGCTCGGGAAACAAGAGACCCAGTACTTC | CASSQPLGKQETQYF | - | TRBJ2-5 | TRBV14 | -
TGTGCCAGCAGTTCAGGGAACTATGGCTACACCTTC | CASSSGNYGYTF | - | TRBJ1-2 | TRBV28 | -
TGTGCCAGCAGTGAAGAGGGACTTCTGAACACTGAAGCTTTCTTT | CASSEEGLLNTEAFF | - | TRBJ1-1 | TRBV2 | -
TGCGCCAGCAGCTGGACCGGGACAGGGGGCAAGACTGAAGCTTTCTTT | CASSWTGTGGKTEAFF | TRBD1 | TRBJ1-1 | TRBV5-1 | -
TGTGCCAGCAGCTTAGCGCCGGGAGGGAGCTCCTACAATGAGCAGTTCTTC | CASSLAPGGSSYNEQFF | TRBD2 | TRBJ2-1 | TRBV7-2 | -
TGTGCCACCAGCAGAGGCGGGACCGCGAGAACTGAAGCTTTCTTT | CATSRGGTARTEAFF | - | TRBJ1-1 | TRBV15 | -
TGTGCCAGTAGTATGCCGCTCTCCGGGATCTATCAGCCCCAGCATTTT | CASSMPLSGIYQPQHF | - | TRBJ1-5 | TRBV19 | -
TGTGCCAGTAGTATCCCAGGTGGGCCCTACAATGAGCAGTTCTTC | CASSIPGGPYNEQFF | - | TRBJ2-1 | TRBV19 | few